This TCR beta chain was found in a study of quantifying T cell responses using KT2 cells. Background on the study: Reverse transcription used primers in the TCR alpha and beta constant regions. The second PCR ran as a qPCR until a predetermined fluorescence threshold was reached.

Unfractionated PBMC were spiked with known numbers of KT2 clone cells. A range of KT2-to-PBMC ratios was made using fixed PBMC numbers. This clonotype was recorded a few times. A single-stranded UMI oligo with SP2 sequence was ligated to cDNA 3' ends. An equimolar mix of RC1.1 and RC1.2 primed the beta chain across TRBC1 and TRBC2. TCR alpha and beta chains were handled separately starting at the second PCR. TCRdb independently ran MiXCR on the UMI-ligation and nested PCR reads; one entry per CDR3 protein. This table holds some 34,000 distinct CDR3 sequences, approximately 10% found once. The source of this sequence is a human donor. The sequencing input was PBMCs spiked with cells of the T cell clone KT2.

Here the CDR3 reads CASSLRKRGDTDTQYF. CDR3 DNA sequence: TGTGCCAGCAGCTTGAGGAAGCGGGGGGACACAGATACGCAGTATTTT. V gene TRBV5-6 combines with J gene TRBJ2-3; 9 nucleotides agree with TRBD2. The germline CDR1 and CDR2 sequences are SGHDT and YYEEEE. Germline trimming cut 1 base from V and 2 bases from J; bases unmatched to any gene: 5. This CDR3 is built from 16 residues.